This T cell receptor beta chain was retrieved from a study of shared clonotypes between healthy human individuals. Germline assignment: CDR1 SGHAT and CDR2 FQNNGV. Trimming took off 0 bases at V and 11 bases at J, with 13 bases between the two ends. The CDR3 has 13 residues. Replicate sorted-subset PCRs were loaded with roughly 190 ng DNA, approximately 31,000 T cell genomes. Sequencing was performed with immunoSEQ multiplex PCR; in TCRdb, only in-frame clones are kept and a portion is missing. The sample includes a few hundred thousand clones, more than 95% of them seen just once. The sequence came from a woman under 40 in good health. The material sequenced was naive CD4+ T cells sorted from blood. Subset in this sample: CD45RA+ positively selected. The rearrangement links TRBV11-2 to TRBJ1-1; possible D gene TRBD1, 5 bases. The CDR3 protein is CASSLDPVRGAFF. CDR3 bases: TGTGCCAGCAGCTTAGACCCCGTTCGGGGGGCTTTCTTT.